These 6 T cell receptor beta chains came from one sample sequenced in a study of response to subunit inactivated influenza vaccine. Each CDR3 protein gets one entry after TCRdb re-called the RT-PCR reads with MiXCR. Counted here are 650,000 or so distinct CDR3 sequences, 14% occurring once; the ten biggest clones make up around 7.6%. Sample: PBMCs from blood, taken about 14 days before vaccination. The receptors here all came from a man aged 50 or older who received an inactivated influenza vaccine.

This chain uses TRBV27 with TRBJ1-1; no definite D call. Germline V lookup: CDR1 MNHEY, CDR2 SMNVEV (reference sequence). This CDR3 has 15 residues. Trimming left V 5 bases short and J 9 bases short, with 22 bases between. This CDR3 is CASSATSYGPRKAFF. CDR3 in DNA: TGTGCCAGCAGTGCAACTTCATATGGGCCTAGAAAAGCTTTCTTT.

The chain combines TRBV12-3 or TRBV12-4 with TRBJ2-1; 8 bases agree with TRBD1. CDR3 length: 14 residues. With V trimmed by 3 bases and J by 14 bases, 12 bases remained unmatched. This CDR3 is CASSFPPEQGEEFF. The CDR3 DNA sequence: TGTGCCAGCAGTTTTCCCCCTGAACAGGGGGAGGAGTTCTTC.

The chain uses TRBV27 and TRBJ2-3, with D possibly TRBD2 on 5 matching bases. The germline V gene has CDR1 MNHEY and CDR2 SMNVEV (reference sequence). V shed 0 bases and J shed 6 bases, with 10 bases lying between them. There are 14 residues in the CDR3. The CDR3 coding sequence is TGTGCCAGCAGTTTATCGCTAGCCCCCGATACGCAGTATTTT. It is translated as CASSLSLAPDTQYF.

CDR3 sequence (DNA): TGTGCCAGTTTAAGGACGGGAAACTATGGCTACACCTTC. Its protein product is CASLRTGNYGYTF. This chain connects TRBV19 to TRBJ1-2; D gene unclear. Trimming stripped 8 bases from V and 2 bases from J, with 12 bases between. The CDR3 runs to 13 residues. Germline CDR1 LNHDA, CDR2 SQIVND (reference sequence). Supplemented by reference TRBV19 and TRBJ1-2, the full variable domain reads DGGITQSPKYLFRKEGQNVTLSCEQNLNHDAMYWYRQDPGQGLRLIYYSQIVNDFQKGDIAEGYSVSREKKESFPLTVTSAQKNPTAFYLCASLRTGNYGYTFGSGTRLTVV.

This clonotype has more than one count but fewer than ten. The chain couples TRBV15 to TRBJ1-4; D is unclear. The CDR3 totals 15 residues. Germline CDR1 reads LNHNV; CDR2 reads YYDKDF (reference sequence). V was shortened by 3 bases and J by 10 bases, with 18 bases between the two germline ends. The CDR3 spells CATSRETTALRKLFF. Written as DNA, the CDR3 is TGTGCCACCAGCAGGGAGACGACGGCGCTTAGAAAACTGTTTTTT.

This clonotype was counted a few times. The CDR3 region is CASSPRQGAGEQYF. In nucleotides, the CDR3 is TGTGCCAGCAGCCCTCGACAGGGTGCTGGTGAGCAGTACTTC. The V gene is TRBV9, the J gene TRBJ2-7; TRBD1 matches 7 bases. CDR1 and CDR2 (germline): SGDLS, YYNGEE. V was clipped by 4 bases and J by 7 bases; unmatched bases: 11. The CDR3 extends over 14 amino acids.